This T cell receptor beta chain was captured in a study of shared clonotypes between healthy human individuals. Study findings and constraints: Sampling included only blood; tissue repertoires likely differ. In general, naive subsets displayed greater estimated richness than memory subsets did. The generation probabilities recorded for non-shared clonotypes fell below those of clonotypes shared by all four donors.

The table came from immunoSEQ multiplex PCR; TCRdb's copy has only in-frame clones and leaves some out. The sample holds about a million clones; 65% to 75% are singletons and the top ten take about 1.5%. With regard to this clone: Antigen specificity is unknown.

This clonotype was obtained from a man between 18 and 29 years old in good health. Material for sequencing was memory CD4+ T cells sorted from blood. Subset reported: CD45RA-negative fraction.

Written as DNA, the CDR3 is TGTGCCAGCAGTGGCACCGGACAGGGGTGGAACGAGCAGTACTTC. It is translated as CASSGTGQGWNEQYF. The genes are TRBV28 and TRBJ2-7, with 9 bases lining up with TRBD1. CDR3 length equals 15 residues. The germline gives CDR1 MDHEN, CDR2 SYDVKM. The V gene end was trimmed by 5 bases and the J gene end by 5 bases; junction bases not matched to a gene: 10.